This entry lists 4 T cell receptor beta chains sequenced from one sample in a study of siplizumab effects on memory and regulatory T cells. This table comes from immunoSEQ multiplex PCR, and its TCRdb copy is limited to in-frame clones, with some not included. The table includes about 63,000 clones, approximately 87% detected once. Specimen: memory CD4+ T cells sorted from blood. The receptor set was obtained from a human donor in good health.

This chain uses TRBV5-4 with TRBJ2-7; 13 nucleotides line up with TRBD2. The J segment lost 0 bases and the V segment lost 0 bases, leaving 6 bases of the junction unmatched. Per germline, CDR1 SGHNT and CDR2 YYREEE (reference sequence). This CDR3 comprises 18 residues. This CDR3 is CASSLGLAGGSISYEQYF. CDR3 bases: TGTGCCAGCAGCTTGGGACTAGCGGGAGGCTCCATCTCCTACGAGCAGTACTTC.

The chain carries TRBV5-1 and TRBJ1-4, with D perhaps matching TRBD1 (6 bases). Germline V gene lookup returns CDR1 SGHRS and CDR2 YFSETQ. This CDR3 contains 14 residues. Trimming stripped 3 bases from V and 4 bases from J, with 10 bases between. The CDR3 DNA reads TGCGCCAGCAGCTCCGGGACAAGTAATGAAAAACTGTTTTTT. Its protein is CASSSGTSNEKLFF. Full variable domain (remainder filled in from reference TRBV5-1 and TRBJ1-4): KAGVTQTPRYLIKTRGQQVTLSCSPISGHRSVSWYQQTPGQGLQFLFEYFSETQRNKGNFPGRFSGRQFSNSRSEMNVSTLELGDSALYLCASSSGTSNEKLFFGSGTQLSVL.

V usage is TRBV20-1 and J usage is TRBJ2-1; D remains unclear. Germline lookup yields CDR1 DFQATT and CDR2 SNEGSKA (reference sequence). This CDR3 has 11 amino acids. Between the trimmed V and J ends, which lost 3 bases and 9 bases, there was a span of 9 bases. The CDR3: CSASSEAEQFF. CDR3 bases: TGCAGTGCTAGTTCAGAGGCTGAGCAGTTCTTC.

The table lists this clone with a count of one. The chain joins TRBV19 to TRBJ2-7, with D hard to call. CDR1 and CDR2 from the germline V gene are LNHDA and SQIVND (reference sequence). The CDR3 consists of 14 residues. The V end lost 6 bases, the J end lost 3 bases, and 15 bases lay between the germline ends. CDR3 DNA: TGTGCCAGTAGGCCTAATGGACGGTTCTACGAGCAGTACTTC. It is translated as CASRPNGRFYEQYF.